These 29 T cell receptor beta chains were all obtained from the same sample, sequenced in a study of vaccination and CD4 T cells after COVID-19. Once obtained from cultured CD4+ T cells, the DNA was sequenced using the Oncomine TCR Beta short-read assay. From the PCR reads, TCRdb called clonotypes with MiXCR, one entry per CDR3 protein. The sample includes 3,500 to 4,000 distinct CDR3 sequences, 15% to 20% of them seen just once. These TCRs' antigens remain unknown. Treatment: approximately 11-day PBMC culture with coronavirus spike peptide pools or control peptides (ViraFEST assay). Sequencing input: CD4+ T cells from blood, cultured in vitro. These receptors were taken from a human donor who had recovered from COVID-19.

Relative to its sample, this clonotype is medium-sized (0.01 to 0.1%). The chain recombines TRBV6-1 with TRBJ1-4; unclear D gene. The V gene lost 4 bases and the J gene lost 6 bases, with 12 bases spanning the gap. The CDR3 is 14 residues long. Germline V CDR1 and CDR2: MNHNS, SASEGT. The CDR3 DNA follows: TGTGCCAGCAGTGGAGGGATGCGGTATGAAAAACTGTTTTTT. Its protein is CASSGGMRYEKLFF.

This chain joins TRBV6-1 and TRBJ2-1, with 10 positions matching TRBD2. CDR3 length equals 17 residues. Unmatched junction bases numbered 7, after V lost 5 bases and J lost 0 bases. Germline CDR1 is MNHNS and CDR2 is SASEGT. CDR3 in DNA: TGTGCCAGCAGTAAACTAGCGGGGCACAGCTCCTACAATGAGCAGTTCTTC. Its translation: CASSKLAGHSSYNEQFF.

This clonotype is labeled medium-sized. V usage is TRBV19 and J usage is TRBJ2-2; D perhaps matches TRBD2 (5 bases). The CDR3 spans 18 residues. Germline V gives CDR1 LNHDA, CDR2 SQIVND (reference sequence). Trimming removed 5 bases from V and 5 bases from J, with 24 bases in between. This chain's CDR3 is CASSLSGPPSPGTGELFF. The CDR3 nucleotides are TGTGCCAGTAGTCTTTCCGGGCCTCCCTCCCCGGGGACCGGGGAGCTGTTTTTT.

This clonotype has only a few counts. V and J are TRBV10-3 and TRBJ2-5, with D possibly matching TRBD1 (6 bases). Germline V gene sequence: CDR1 ENHRY, CDR2 SYGVKD. Trimming stripped 6 bases from V and 2 bases from J, with 10 bases between. This CDR3 has 13 amino acids. CDR3 nucleotides: TGTGCCATCAGCGCCGGACAGCAAGAGACCCAGTACTTC. Translating it yields CAISAGQQETQYF.

The genes are TRBV6-1 and TRBJ1-2, with 12 bases that match TRBD1. Germline lookup yields CDR1 MNHNS and CDR2 SASEGT. The CDR3 loop spans 14 amino acids. Trimming took 6 bases from V and 7 from J; bases not matched to a gene: 6. The DNA for the CDR3 is TGTGCCAGCAGACCAACGGGACAGGGGGCTGGCTACACCTTC. Its translation is CASRPTGQGAGYTF.

This clonotype has more than one count but fewer than ten. The V call is TRBV5-1, the J call TRBJ1-1; D is unclear. The CDR3 covers 15 residues. V shed 0 bases and J shed 0 bases, with 9 bases lying between them. Germline CDR1 is SGHRS and CDR2 is YFSETQ. The CDR3 DNA reads TGCGCCAGCAGCTTGGATGGGATAATGAACACTGAAGCTTTCTTT. Amino acid sequence: CASSLDGIMNTEAFF.

The V call is TRBV12-5, the J call TRBJ2-5; D ambiguous. The CDR3 length is 13 residues. Trimming took off 7 bases at V and 4 bases at J, with 13 bases between the two ends. Germline V gives CDR1 LGHNT, CDR2 FRNRAP. CDR3 residues: CASAPEPGETQYF. The CDR3 DNA is TGTGCTAGTGCCCCTGAGCCTGGAGAGACCCAGTACTTC.

This clonotype has only a few counts. The V gene is TRBV19, the J gene TRBJ2-7; D possibly matches TRBD1 or TRBD2 (5 bases each). Per the germline V gene, CDR1 is LNHDA and CDR2 is SQIVND (reference sequence). The CDR3 has 15 amino acids. With 1 base removed from V and 2 bases from J, the gap between germline ends came to 12 bases. CDR3 sequence: CASSIGGKRTYEQYF. CDR3 bases: TGTGCCAGTAGTATAGGGGGGAAGAGAACCTACGAGCAGTACTTC. The full variable domain, in which reference TRBV19 and TRBJ2-7 provide the parts outside the CDR3, is DGGITQSPKYLFRKEGQNVTLSCEQNLNHDAMYWYRQDPGQGLRLIYYSQIVNDFQKGDIAEGYSVSREKKESFPLTVTSAQKNPTAFYLCASSIGGKRTYEQYFGPGTRLTVT.

This clonotype was recorded a few times. The rearrangement uses TRBV6-1 and TRBJ1-1; TRBD1 aligns across 11 bases. Germline-derived CDR1 and CDR2 are MNHNS and SASEGT. The CDR3 is made up of 17 amino acids. The trim removed 5 bases at V and 4 bases at J, leaving 12 bases unmatched. CDR3 protein: CASSTLPGQGGGTEAFF. In DNA, the CDR3 is TGTGCCAGCAGTACCCTTCCGGGACAGGGGGGGGGCACTGAAGCTTTCTTT.

In regard to this clonotype: Relative to the germline gene, one junction end is altered; a read error may explain this. The V gene is TRBV20-1, the J gene TRBJ1-6, with a weak D call TRBD1 (6 bases). The germline V gene has CDR1 DFQATT and CDR2 SNEGSKA (reference sequence). CDR3 length: 14 residues. The CDR3 DNA is TGCAGTGCTCCGGGGGGCTCCCATAATTCACCCCTCCACTTT. Translated: CSAPGGSHNSPLHF.

The table lists this clonotype with a few counts. V usage is TRBV4-2 and J usage is TRBJ2-4; 9 bases line up with TRBD1. Germline CDR1 is LGHNA and CDR2 is YNFKEQ. After removal of 4 bases from V and 3 bases from J, the junction contained 4 bases not matched to a gene. The CDR3 runs 15 residues. In nucleotides, the CDR3 is TGTGCCAGCAGCCTAAGACAGGGGGACAAAAACATTCAGTACTTC. Its translation is CASSLRQGDKNIQYF.

By proportion, this clonotype is large. The chain has TRBV18 and TRBJ1-2; 12 bases are shared with TRBD1. The germline V gene encodes CDR1 KGHSH and CDR2 LQKENI. The CDR3 totals 16 residues. The trim removed 3 bases at V and 5 bases at J, leaving 7 bases unmatched. CDR3 amino acids: CASSPPGQGAVYGYTF. DNA of the CDR3: TGTGCCAGCTCACCTCCGGGACAGGGGGCCGTATATGGCTACACCTTC.

J is TRBJ2-1 and V is TRBV12-3 or TRBV12-4; tentatively, D is TRBD2 (5 bases). CDR3 length equals 16 residues. The V and J ends lost 0 bases and 0 bases respectively, with 9 bases between them. The CDR3 nucleotides are TGTGCCAGCAGTTTAGCGCGGAGGAGCTCCTACAATGAGCAGTTCTTC. This codes for CASSLARRSSYNEQFF.

The chain couples TRBV21-1 to TRBJ1-3. TRBV21-1 is recorded as a pseudogene. CDR3 length: 18 residues. The CDR3 sequence: CASTIIPRTCLSGNTIYF. CDR3 DNA sequence: TGTGCCAGCACCATCATCCCACGCACATGCCTCTCTGGAAACACCATATATTTT.

The CDR3 spells CSARGGASNQPQHF. As DNA, the CDR3 is TGCAGTGCTAGAGGCGGGGCAAGCAATCAGCCCCAGCATTTT. The chain couples TRBV20-1 to TRBJ1-5, with a tentative D call TRBD1 (5 bases). Looked up from germline, CDR1 is DFQATT and CDR2 is SNEGSKA (reference sequence). Trimming left V 1 base short and J 1 base short, with 8 bases between. The CDR3 has 14 residues.

J is TRBJ2-3 and V is TRBV6-1; no firm D call. The CDR3 is 13 amino acids. The germline gives CDR1 MNHNS, CDR2 SASEGT. V lost 8 bases and J lost 2, with 11 bases in between. CDR3 bases: TGTGCCAGCGGCCTAGGTCACACAGATACGCAGTATTTT. It is translated as CASGLGHTDTQYF.

By sample share, this clonotype is medium-sized (0.01 to 0.1%). The CDR3 loop reads CASSKDSLGVSNQPQHF. DNA for the CDR3: TGTGCCAGCAGTAAGGACTCGTTGGGGGTGAGCAATCAGCCCCAGCATTTT. This sequence joins TRBV6-1 and TRBJ1-5; a possible D gene is TRBD1 (5 bases). The germline V gene has CDR1 MNHNS and CDR2 SASEGT. This CDR3 contains 17 residues. Between the trimmed V and J ends, which lost 5 bases and 1 base, there was a span of 18 bases.

As regards this clonotype: A much larger clone lies a single base off, so this may be a read error. The chain links TRBV30 to TRBJ1-6; maybe TRBD1 (6 bases). CDR3 length equals 14 residues. Germline CDR1 GTSNPN, CDR2 SVGIG (reference sequence). CDR3 sequence (DNA): TGTGCCCGGAGCGTAGGACAGACTAATTCACCCCTCCACTTT. Its translation is CARSVGQTNSPLHF. The full variable domain, its missing parts supplied by reference TRBV30 and TRBJ1-6, is SQTIHQWPATLVQPVGSPLSLECTVEGTSNPNLYWYRQAAGRGLQLLFYSVGIGQISSEVPQNLSASRPQDRQFILSSKKLLLSDSGFYLCARSVGQTNSPLHFGNGTRLTVT.

The chain carries TRBV11-2 and TRBJ1-2; 8 nucleotides match TRBD1. The CDR3 contains 16 residues. Germline V gene sequence: CDR1 SGHAT, CDR2 FQNNGV. The trim removed 6 bases at V and 4 bases at J, leaving 13 bases unmatched. CDR3 sequence: CASSISTATGAYGYTF. The CDR3 bases are TGTGCCAGCAGTATTAGCACCGCGACAGGGGCCTATGGCTACACCTTC. Looking up the rest from reference TRBV11-2 and TRBJ1-2 gives the full variable domain: EAGVAQSPRYKIIEKRQSVAFWCNPISGHATLYWYQQILGQGPKLLIQFQNNGVVDDSQLPKDRFSAERLKGVDSTLKIQPAKLEDSAVYLCASSISTATGAYGYTFGSGTRLTVV.

The chain uses TRBV5-1 and TRBJ2-7, with 8 bases that match TRBD1. Unmatched junction bases numbered 14, after V lost 3 bases and J lost 6 bases. There are 16 residues in the CDR3. CDR1 is SGHRS, CDR2 YFSETQ, per germline. The DNA for the CDR3 is TGCGCCAGCAGCTCTCGGACAGGGACGATGGGGGGCGAGCAGTACTTC. It codes for CASSSRTGTMGGEQYF.

This sequence joins TRBV14 and TRBJ1-6; 10 nucleotides agree with TRBD1. This CDR3 has 18 amino acids. Germline lookup yields CDR1 SGHDN and CDR2 FVKESK. The V gene end was trimmed by 1 base and the J gene end by 9 bases; junction bases not matched to a gene: 12. The CDR3 coding sequence is TGTGCCAGCAGCCAAGTCTATGTCAACCGGGACAGGGGTTCACCCCTCCACTTT. This sequence encodes CASSQVYVNRDRGSPLHF.

In its sample, this clonotype is medium-sized. The rearrangement joins TRBV7-6 to TRBJ1-2; D not resolved. Germline CDR1 is SGHVS and CDR2 is FNYEAQ. CDR3 length equals 14 residues. V was trimmed by 6 bases and J by 0 bases, leaving 11 bases between them. CDR3 residues: CASSFGDPNYGYTF. For the CDR3, the DNA is TGTGCCAGCAGTTTCGGAGACCCTAACTATGGCTACACCTTC.

In its sample, this clonotype is medium-sized. The V call is TRBV12-3 or TRBV12-4, the J call TRBJ2-2; D is ambiguous. The CDR3 contains 14 residues. V was pared by 6 bases and J by 1 base, with 9 bases between. The CDR3: CASSLLLNTGELFF. CDR3 DNA: TGTGCCAGCAGCTTGCTCCTGAACACCGGGGAGCTGTTTTTT.

The chain carries TRBV18 and TRBJ1-2, with D possibly matching TRBD1 (6 bases). There are 14 residues in the CDR3. CDR1 KGHSH and CDR2 LQKENI come from the germline V gene. V shed 3 bases and J shed 7 bases, with 15 bases lying between them. CDR3 loop: CASSPPEQGRGYTF. In DNA, the CDR3 is TGTGCCAGCTCACCGCCAGAACAGGGTCGTGGCTACACCTTC.

This clonotype has only a few counts. CDR3 protein: CASSLGTANTEAFF. The CDR3, as DNA: TGCGCCAGCAGCTTGGGGACAGCGAACACTGAAGCTTTCTTT. The rearrangement links TRBV5-1 to TRBJ1-1, with a possible D match to TRBD1 (6 bases). The CDR3 has 14 residues. From germline, CDR1 is SGHRS and CDR2 YFSETQ. V lost 0 bases, J lost 1 base, and 7 bases lay in between.

The J gene is TRBJ2-6, the V gene TRBV6-1, with TRBD1 matching over 7 bases. The CDR3 extends over 18 amino acids. Per the germline V gene, CDR1 is MNHNS and CDR2 is SASEGT. V was clipped by 6 bases and J by 4 bases; unmatched bases: 15. The CDR3 spells CASSPLQGLGSGANVLTF. In DNA form, the CDR3 reads TGTGCCAGCAGCCCCTTACAGGGGTTAGGGTCCGGGGCCAACGTCCTGACTTTC.

This clonotype is large. The J gene is TRBJ1-3, the V gene TRBV7-2; D gene ambiguous. CDR1 and CDR2 from the germline V gene are SGHTA and FQGNSA. The CDR3 consists of 18 residues. Trimming took 5 bases from V and 0 from J, leaving 20 bases between them. CDR3 sequence reads: CASSLTGRLRRSGNTIYF. The CDR3 DNA reads TGTGCCAGCAGCCTCACCGGACGGCTACGCCGCTCTGGAAACACCATATATTTT.

V usage is TRBV5-1 and J usage is TRBJ2-3; D perhaps matches TRBD1 (5 bases). Trimming removed 0 bases from V and 3 bases from J, with 11 bases in between. This CDR3 has 15 amino acids. CDR1 SGHRS and CDR2 YFSETQ come from the germline V gene. Written as DNA, the CDR3 is TGCGCCAGCAGCTTGGGACAGATGGTAACAGATACGCAGTATTTT. This encodes CASSLGQMVTDTQYF.

By frequency in the sample, this clonotype is medium-sized. The CDR3, as DNA: TGTGCCAGCAGACCTCCGGGACAGGGTCACTATGGCTACACCTTC. Translating gives CASRPPGQGHYGYTF. The rearrangement uses TRBV6-1 and TRBJ1-2, with 9 bases that match TRBD1. Germline CDR1 and CDR2: MNHNS and SASEGT. The CDR3 is made up of 15 amino acids. Germline trimming cut 6 bases from V and 3 bases from J; bases unmatched to any gene: 8.